The clone carrying this T cell receptor (beta chain) has only one observation. Its ends do not fully match the called genes, so a read error is possible. This sample also contains other DNA sequences that code for the same CDR3. This entry belongs to a study of blood T cell repertoires in COVID-19. Overall study context: Acute and convalescent COVID-19 specimens originated in the United States, Italy and Spain.

Germline V gene sequence: CDR1 MGHRA, CDR2 YSYEKL. The CDR3 contains 12 residues. In the authors' workflow: Reference gene primer amplification gave estimated nucleated cell counts. Sequenced by immunoSEQ multiplex PCR; TCRdb stores in-frame clones only, minus some. V and J calls plus clone size are reproduced from that table; the DNA served to infer D and trimming. The sample records 28,000 or so clones, 88% being singletons. This chain links TRBV4-1 with TRBJ2-2; D possibly corresponds to TRBD2 (5 bases). Input material: peripheral blood. The sequence was collected from a woman aged 50 to 60 with active COVID-19. CDR3 DNA sequence: TGCGCCAGCAGCCAACAGGCCGGGGAACTGTTTTTT. Encoded protein: CASSQQAGELFF.